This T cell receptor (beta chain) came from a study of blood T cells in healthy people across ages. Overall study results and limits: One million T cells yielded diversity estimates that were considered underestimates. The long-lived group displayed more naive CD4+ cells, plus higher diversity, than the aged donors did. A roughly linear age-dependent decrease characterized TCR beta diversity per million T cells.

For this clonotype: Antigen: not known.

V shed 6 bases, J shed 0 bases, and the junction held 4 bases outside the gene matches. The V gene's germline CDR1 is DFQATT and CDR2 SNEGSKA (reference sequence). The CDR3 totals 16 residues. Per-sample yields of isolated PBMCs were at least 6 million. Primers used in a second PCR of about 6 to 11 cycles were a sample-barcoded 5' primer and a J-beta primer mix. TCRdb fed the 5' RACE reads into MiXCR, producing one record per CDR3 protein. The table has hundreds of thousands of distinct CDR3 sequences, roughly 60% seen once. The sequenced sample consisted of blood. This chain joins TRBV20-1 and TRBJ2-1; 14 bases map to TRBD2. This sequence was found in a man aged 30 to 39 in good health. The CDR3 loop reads CSALGTSGGSYNEQFF. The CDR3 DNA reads TGCAGTGCCCTCGGGACTAGCGGGGGCTCCTACAATGAGCAGTTCTTC.